The T cell receptor (beta chain) described here comes from a study of T-cell memory formation after mild COVID-19. Study outcomes and limitations: There were some responding clones in pre-infection memory, which suggested that cross-reactive memory had joined. Clones contracting over day 15 to 85 were CD4/CD8 balanced, with later expanders leaning CD4+.

TCRdb re-derived calls from the 5' RACE reads in MiXCR, one entry per CDR3 protein. The sample shows about 240,000 distinct CDR3 sequences, approximately 10% of them seen only once. CDR3 length: 15 amino acids. Per the germline V gene, CDR1 is SGHTA and CDR2 is FQGTGA. With 5 bases removed from V and 4 bases from J, the gap between germline ends came to 15 bases. A remark on this clonotype: Its cognate antigen is unknown.

V is TRBV7-3 and J is TRBJ2-1, with a possible D match to TRBD1 (6 bases). Material for sequencing was PBMCs or a T cell subset sorted from them (not recorded which). The sequence was obtained from a man aged 18 to 30 who had mild COVID-19 (a few samples of this study predate the infection). Cell type and time point are not known. The CDR3 sequence: CASSPQQGPYNEQFF. The CDR3 DNA sequence: TGTGCCAGCAGCCCCCAGCAGGGGCCGTACAATGAGCAGTTCTTC.